These 30 T cell receptor beta chains were sequenced from one sample in a study of blood T cell repertoires in COVID-19. This table comes from immunoSEQ multiplex PCR, and its TCRdb copy is limited to in-frame clones, with some not included. This sample carries 200,000 to 300,000 clones, roughly 91% of them seen once, and the ten largest clones take roughly 8.3%. The specimen was PBMCs or T cells enriched from blood (not recorded which). These receptors originate from a man aged 35-49 years who had recovered from COVID-19.

The J gene is TRBJ1-2, the V gene TRBV18; maybe TRBD1 (6 bases). V dropped 2 bases and J dropped 4 bases, with 17 bases sitting between them. CDR3 length equals 16 residues. CDR1 and CDR2 from the germline V gene are KGHSH and LQKENI. As DNA, the CDR3 is TGTGCCAGCTCACCATTGCCCCCCCCGGACAGCTATGGCTACACCTTC. Its translation is CASSPLPPPDSYGYTF.

The chain employs TRBV19 and TRBJ2-5; 8 bases fit TRBD1. The CDR3 consists of 16 residues. V trimming: 5 bases; J trimming: 1 base; junction bases outside the gene matches: 9. CDR1 and CDR2 from the germline V gene are LNHDA and SQIVND (reference sequence). CDR3 amino acids: CASSAQGDGSQETQYF. The DNA of the CDR3 is TGTGCCAGTAGTGCACAGGGGGATGGGAGCCAAGAGACCCAGTACTTC.

This rearrangement joins TRBV5-1 to TRBJ1-2, with 8 bases aligning to TRBD1. V was clipped by 4 bases and J by 7 bases; unmatched bases: 15. The CDR3 spans 16 residues. CDR1 is SGHRS and CDR2 is YFSETQ in the germline V gene. CDR3 sequence: CASSQGTGSFSGGYTF. In DNA form, the CDR3 reads TGCGCCAGCAGCCAAGGGACAGGAAGTTTCTCGGGTGGCTACACCTTC.

The gene calls are TRBV11-3 and TRBJ1-4; tentatively, D is TRBD1 (5 bases). Trimming took 0 bases from V and 8 from J, leaving 7 bases between them. The CDR3 loop spans 13 amino acids. Germline V CDR1 and CDR2: SGHNT, YENEEA. The CDR3 region is CASSLETEEKLFF. CDR3 bases: TGTGCCAGCAGCTTAGAGACAGAGGAAAAACTGTTTTTT.

This rearrangement joins TRBV13 to TRBJ1-2; tentatively, D is TRBD1 (5 bases). Germline V CDR1 and CDR2: PRHDT, FYEKMQ (reference sequence). This CDR3 is 16 amino acids long. Trimming left V 1 base short and J 3 bases short, with 15 bases between. The CDR3 loop is CASSLARVGFDYGYTF. The CDR3, as DNA: TGTGCCAGCAGCTTAGCCAGGGTTGGATTCGACTATGGCTACACCTTC. The variable domain in full, completed from reference TRBV13 and TRBJ1-2, reads AAGVIQSPRHLIKEKRETATLKCYPIPRHDTVYWYQQGPGQDPQFLISFYEKMQSDKGSIPDRFSAQQFSDYHSELNMSSLELGDSALYFCASSLARVGFDYGYTFGSGTRLTVV.

This clone was observed once. The J gene is TRBJ2-1, the V gene TRBV27; TRBD1 might be the D (5 bases). V gave up 0 bases and J gave up 3 bases, with 9 bases separating them. Germline assignment: CDR1 MNHEY and CDR2 SMNVEV (reference sequence). There are 15 residues in the CDR3. Written as DNA, the CDR3 is TGTGCCAGCAGTTTATCGTGGGGCGTCTACAATGAGCAGTTCTTC. Its protein product is CASSLSWGVYNEQFF.

The CDR3 sequence: CATSDQNTIYF. The DNA for the CDR3 is TGTGCCACCAGTGATCAGAACACCATATATTTT. The genes are TRBV24-1 and TRBJ1-3; no definite D call. The CDR3 consists of 11 residues. V was pared by 3 bases and J by 7 bases, with 3 bases between. The germline gives CDR1 KGHDR, CDR2 SFDVKD.

The J gene is TRBJ2-3, the V gene TRBV19; TRBD1 matches 7 bases. From germline, CDR1 is LNHDA and CDR2 SQIVND (reference sequence). V lost 10 bases to trimming and J lost 0 bases; unmatched junction nucleotides: 4. CDR3 length equals 13 residues. The DNA of the CDR3 is TGTGCCACCGGACAGGCGAGCACAGATACGCAGTATTTT. Its translation is CATGQASTDTQYF. Based on the CDR3 plus reference TRBV19 and TRBJ2-3, the full variable domain is DGGITQSPKYLFRKEGQNVTLSCEQNLNHDAMYWYRQDPGQGLRLIYYSQIVNDFQKGDIAEGYSVSREKKESFPLTVTSAQKNPTAFYLCATGQASTDTQYFGPGTRLTVL.

The V and J genes are TRBV11-2 and TRBJ1-4; D remains ambiguous. Trimming took off 4 bases at V and 0 bases at J, with 12 bases between the two ends. This CDR3 is built from 16 residues. Germline loops: CDR1 SGHAT, CDR2 FQNNGV. CDR3 in DNA: TGTGCCAGCAGCTCACGCGGAGACGCAACTAATGAAAAACTGTTTTTT. It encodes CASSSRGDATNEKLFF.

The gene calls are TRBV2 and TRBJ2-7; TRBD2 might be the D (5 bases). This CDR3 has 13 amino acids. Germline CDR1 reads SNHLY; CDR2 reads FYNNEI. Trimming took off 5 bases at V and 6 bases at J, with 14 bases between the two ends. The CDR3 DNA is TGTGCCAGCAGTACCCGAGGGCTGAGCGAGCAGTACTTC. The encoded protein is CASSTRGLSEQYF.

The rearrangement uses TRBV7-9 and TRBJ1-1, with D possibly matching TRBD1 (6 bases). The CDR3 is 17 residues long. Germline loops: CDR1 SEHNR, CDR2 FQNEAQ (reference sequence). With 5 bases removed from V and 1 base from J, the gap between germline ends came to 20 bases. The CDR3 loop reads CASSQGWEQLQNTEAFF. The CDR3 region has the DNA TGTGCCAGCAGCCAGGGGTGGGAGCAGCTGCAGAACACTGAAGCTTTCTTT. Filled out from reference TRBV7-9 and TRBJ1-1, the complete variable domain reads DTGVSQNPRHKITKRGQNVTFRCDPISEHNRLYWYRQTLGQGPEFLTYFQNEAQLEKSRLLSDRFSAERPKGSFSTLEIQRTEQGDSAMYLCASSQGWEQLQNTEAFFGQGTRLTVV.

This chain uses TRBV3-1 (or the pseudogene TRBV3-2) with TRBJ1-1; no clear D. V gave up 6 bases and J gave up 4 bases, with 9 bases separating them. The CDR3 sequence is 12 residues long. The V gene's germline CDR1 is LGHDT and CDR2 YNNKEL (reference sequence). The CDR3 coding sequence is TGTGCCAGCAGATCACTTCGCACTGAAGCTTTCTTT. The encoded protein is CASRSLRTEAFF.

The chain uses TRBV9 and TRBJ2-7; 7 bases map to TRBD1. This CDR3 region has 15 residues. Germline-derived CDR1 and CDR2 are SGDLS and YYNGEE. Trimming at V came to 3 bases and at J to 2 bases, leaving 8 bases not matched to a gene. CDR3 amino acids: CASSGGTDRAYEQYF. CDR3 coding DNA: TGTGCCAGCAGCGGGGGGACAGATCGAGCCTACGAGCAGTACTTC.

The chain has TRBV19 and TRBJ2-7; perhaps TRBD2 as D (5 bases). Germline loops: CDR1 LNHDA, CDR2 SQIVND (reference sequence). Trimming took 2 bases from V and 0 from J, leaving 17 bases between them. The CDR3 is made up of 17 amino acids. CDR3 in amino acids: CASSIWGPRRSSYEQYF. In DNA, the CDR3 is TGTGCCAGTAGTATATGGGGTCCCCGGAGGAGCTCCTACGAGCAGTACTTC. The full variable domain, in which reference TRBV19 and TRBJ2-7 provide the parts outside the CDR3, is DGGITQSPKYLFRKEGQNVTLSCEQNLNHDAMYWYRQDPGQGLRLIYYSQIVNDFQKGDIAEGYSVSREKKESFPLTVTSAQKNPTAFYLCASSIWGPRRSSYEQYFGPGTRLTVT.

This chain joins TRBV5-6 and TRBJ2-5; tentatively, D is TRBD2 (6 bases). The CDR3 spans 14 residues. The V end lost 4 bases, the J end lost 5 bases, and 15 bases lay between the germline ends. Per the germline V gene, CDR1 is SGHDT and CDR2 is YYEEEE. As DNA, the CDR3 is TGTGCCAGCAGCCCTGGTCCTGGAGGGGAGACCCAGTACTTC. Translated: CASSPGPGGETQYF.

V usage is TRBV5-5 and J usage is TRBJ2-1, with a possible D match to TRBD2 (6 bases). CDR3 length: 15 amino acids. Between the trimmed V and J ends, which lost 1 base and 3 bases, there was a span of 11 bases. CDR1 is SGHKS, CDR2 YYEKEE, per germline (reference sequence). This CDR3 is CASSLWGVGYNEQFF. CDR3 sequence (DNA): TGTGCCAGCAGCTTGTGGGGGGTCGGCTACAATGAGCAGTTCTTC.

The chain employs TRBV5-4 and TRBJ1-1, with 7 bases aligning to TRBD1. The CDR3 spans 15 residues. Germline V lookup: CDR1 SGHNT, CDR2 YYREEE (reference sequence). The trim removed 4 bases at V and 4 bases at J, leaving 10 bases unmatched. The CDR3 region is CASSGAGTAITEAFF. CDR3 DNA: TGTGCCAGCAGCGGTGCCGGGACAGCAATCACTGAAGCTTTCTTT.

The V call is TRBV3-1 (or the pseudogene TRBV3-2), the J call TRBJ1-4, with D maybe TRBD1 (6 bases). V was clipped by 4 bases and J by 8 bases, with 14 bases between them. CDR3 size: 14 residues. Germline CDR1 and CDR2: LGHDT and YNNKEL (reference sequence). The CDR3 DNA follows: TGTGCCAGCAGCCTACAGGGAATGGGCGAAAAACTGTTTTTT. This translates into CASSLQGMGEKLFF.

The rearrangement links TRBV27 to TRBJ2-7, with D unresolved. In germline, CDR1 is MNHEY, CDR2 SMNVEV (reference sequence). This CDR3 region has 14 residues. Trimming left V 5 bases short and J 0 bases short, with 11 bases between. In nucleotides, the CDR3 is TGTGCCAGCAGTGACCGCCAGGTCTCCTACGAGCAGTACTTC. Its translation is CASSDRQVSYEQYF.

The V gene is TRBV18, the J gene TRBJ2-7, with 7 bases lining up with TRBD1. CDR3 size: 15 residues. Germline-derived CDR1 and CDR2 are KGHSH and LQKENI. After removal of 6 bases from V and 0 bases from J, the junction contained 8 bases not matched to a gene. CDR3 sequence: CASSQQGTSSYEQYF. The CDR3 coding sequence is TGTGCCAGCTCTCAACAGGGGACCAGCTCCTACGAGCAGTACTTC.

This chain joins TRBV6-1 and TRBJ1-6; tentatively, D is TRBD1 (5 bases). This CDR3 region has 16 residues. Germline V CDR1 and CDR2: MNHNS, SASEGT. V gave up 2 bases and J gave up 6 bases, with 14 bases separating them. CDR3 protein: CASSEIPQQGNSPLHF. The CDR3 region has the DNA TGTGCCAGCAGTGAAATCCCCCAGCAGGGTAATTCACCCCTCCACTTT.

The V call is TRBV19, the J call TRBJ1-3, with D possibly TRBD1 on 5 matching bases. With 3 bases removed from V and 4 bases from J, the gap between germline ends came to 10 bases. The CDR3 covers 14 residues. The V gene's germline CDR1 is LNHDA and CDR2 SQIVND (reference sequence). Here the CDR3 DNA reads TGTGCCAGTAGTATCAGGGAAGTCGGAAACACCATATATTTT. Translated, it gives CASSIREVGNTIYF.

The rearrangement links TRBV28 to TRBJ1-1, with 8 bases that match TRBD1. Germline lookup yields CDR1 MDHEN and CDR2 SYDVKM. CDR3 length: 18 residues. V shed 10 bases, J shed 8 bases, and the junction held 27 bases outside the gene matches. The CDR3 loop reads CATCSFGWGTGSNREAFF. As DNA, the CDR3 is TGTGCCACCTGTTCGTTTGGATGGGGGACAGGCTCAAATAGGGAAGCTTTCTTT.

This chain connects TRBV13 to TRBJ1-2; TRBD1 agrees at 7 bases. Trimming at V came to 5 bases and at J to 3 bases, leaving 18 bases not matched to a gene. This CDR3 is 18 amino acids long. Germline CDR1 and CDR2: PRHDT and FYEKMQ (reference sequence). The chain's CDR3 is CASSPSAVFGGGHYGYTF. CDR3 nucleotide sequence: TGTGCCAGCAGCCCCTCGGCGGTATTTGGAGGGGGCCACTATGGCTACACCTTC.

In its sample, this clone was seen once. V and J are TRBV5-8 and TRBJ1-4; D gene ambiguous. Germline V lookup: CDR1 SGHTS, CDR2 YDEGEE. V lost 0 bases to trimming and J lost 8 bases, with 17 bases between them. CDR3 length: 16 residues. The CDR3 nucleotides are TGTGCCAGCAGCTTGGCCGTCGGGTTTGGCTGGGAAAAACTGTTTTTT. Protein: CASSLAVGFGWEKLFF.

The rearrangement joins TRBV28 to TRBJ2-4; the match to TRBD2 covers 12 bases. CDR3 length: 19 amino acids. V lost 5 bases and J lost 0; bases outside the gene matches: 11. CDR1 is MDHEN and CDR2 is SYDVKM in the germline V gene. CDR3 DNA: TGTGCCAGCAGTCCCCCGTTAGGGACTAGCGGGTTAGCCAAAAACATTCAGTACTTC. This codes for CASSPPLGTSGLAKNIQYF.

The chain recombines TRBV7-2 with TRBJ2-3; no clear D gene. The CDR3 extends over 16 amino acids. V was pared by 0 bases and J by 2 bases, with 12 bases between. The V gene's germline CDR1 is SGHTA and CDR2 FQGNSA. CDR3 sequence reads: CASSLALSETTDTQYF. Here the CDR3 DNA reads TGTGCCAGCAGCTTAGCGCTTTCGGAGACCACAGATACGCAGTATTTT.

This clone was recorded a few times. This sequence joins TRBV27 and TRBJ2-7, with TRBD1 matching over 7 bases. This CDR3 contains 15 residues. The V gene's germline CDR1 is MNHEY and CDR2 SMNVEV (reference sequence). The junction had 8 bases not matched to a gene; V was cut back by 5 bases and J by 1 base. The CDR3 is CASSISGTESYEQYF. CDR3 bases: TGTGCCAGCAGTATCTCCGGGACAGAGTCCTACGAGCAGTACTTC.

This clone was seen a handful of times. The chain joins TRBV7-9 to TRBJ2-1; perhaps TRBD2 as D (6 bases). Trimming shortened V by 1 base and J by 9 bases, and 13 bases separated the two germline ends. The CDR3 extends over 14 amino acids. From germline, CDR1 is SEHNR and CDR2 FQNEAQ (reference sequence). CDR3 sequence: CASSLGRDFSEQFF. In nucleotides, the CDR3 is TGTGCCAGCAGCTTAGGTCGGGACTTCAGTGAGCAGTTCTTC.

The chain combines TRBV6-5 with TRBJ2-3; 14 bases agree with TRBD2. Germline assignment: CDR1 MNHEY and CDR2 SVGAGI. The CDR3 extends over 15 amino acids. V lost 2 bases, J lost 5 bases, and 0 bases stayed unmatched. The CDR3 sequence is CASSYGLAGGDTQYF. The CDR3 DNA reads as TGTGCCAGCAGTTACGGACTAGCGGGAGGAGATACGCAGTATTTT.